These T cell receptor beta chains were read from a single sample in a study of T-cell reconstitution after alpha-beta-depleted transplantation in children. TCRdb called the PCR reads again in MiXCR, with one record for every CDR3 protein. Of hundreds of thousands of distinct CDR3 sequences in the sample, around 13% were seen once. Sequenced material: PBMCs, taken before TCRalphabeta/CD19-depleted stem cell transplant. Receptors were obtained from a girl aged 2 to 9 with congenital amegakaryocytic thrombocytopenia, due to receive a stem cell transplant. CDR3s include the opening cysteine and the closing phenylalanine or tryptophan. A D gene is named only where the DNA matches it firmly. Clone size appears in some rows only: once, few, many, or a class for an expanded clone.

>TRBD1|-|TRBJ2-7|TRBV7-6
CASRLGQGYEQYF
TGTGCCAGCAGATTGGGACAGGGGTACGAGCAGTACTTC
>-|many|TRBJ2-5|TRBV20-1
CSALRQELTAVQETQYF
TGCAGTGCTTTGCGACAGGAACTAACCGCTGTGCAAGAGACCCAGTACTTC
>-|few|TRBJ2-2|TRBV5-1
CASSSDQRGWTGELFF
TGCGCCAGCAGTAGCGACCAAAGGGGATGGACCGGGGAGCTGTTTTTT
>TRBD2|many|TRBJ2-1|TRBV9
CASSVGLAVYNEQFF
TGTGCCAGCAGCGTGGGACTAGCGGTCTACAATGAGCAGTTCTTC
>-|many|TRBJ1-4|TRBV5-1
CASSLGAESEKLFF
TGCGCCAGCAGCTTGGGGGCGGAAAGTGAAAAACTGTTTTTT
>-|-|TRBJ2-2|TRBV7-2
CASSRAWLATGELFF
TGTGCCAGCAGCCGAGCCTGGTTAGCCACCGGGGAGCTGTTTTTT
>-|few|TRBJ2-7|TRBV5-1
CASSLERGRYEQYF
TGCGCCAGCAGCTTGGAAAGGGGGAGGTACGAGCAGTACTTC
>TRBD1|many|TRBJ1-4|TRBV5-1
CASSSASTGYSEKLFF
TGCGCCAGCAGCTCCGCCTCGACAGGGTACTCGGAAAAACTGTTTTTT
>-|many|TRBJ2-7|TRBV19
CASSISSAGSEQYF
TGTGCCAGTAGTATCAGCTCTGCGGGCTCCGAGCAGTACTTC
>TRBD2|-|TRBJ2-1|TRBV5-1
CASSQRREALHNEQFF
TGCGCCAGCAGCCAGAGACGGGAGGCTTTACACAATGAGCAGTTCTTC
>TRBD2|many|TRBJ2-3|TRBV12-3/TRBV12-4
CASSRQTLAAGDTQYF
TGTGCCAGCAGCCGACAAACCCTAGCGGCCGGGGATACGCAGTATTTT
>TRBD2|many|TRBJ2-7|TRBV29-1
CSVVLAGMADEQYF
TGCAGCGTGGTCTTAGCGGGAATGGCGGACGAGCAGTACTTC
>TRBD1|-|TRBJ2-5|TRBV5-5
CASSSGGAETQYF
TGTGCCAGCAGCTCAGGGGGCGCGGAGACCCAGTACTTC
>-|many|TRBJ2-7|TRBV6-1
CASSQMDSYYEQYF
TGTGCCAGCAGTCAAATGGACAGTTACTACGAGCAGTACTTC
>-|-|TRBJ2-7|TRBV14
CASSPTLRGISEQYF
TGTGCCAGCAGCCCCACCCTCCGGGGGATCTCCGAGCAGTACTTC
>-|many|TRBJ2-7|TRBV4-1
CASSQARGSYEQYF
TGCGCCAGCAGCCAAGCGCGCGGCTCCTACGAGCAGTACTTC
>-|-|TRBJ2-1|TRBV5-4
CASSKRGRLVSYNEQFF
TGTGCCAGCAGCAAGAGGGGGCGACTAGTCTCCTACAATGAGCAGTTCTTC
>TRBD2|-|TRBJ2-7|TRBV20-1
CSARATSGRQYEQYF
TGCAGTGCTAGAGCGACTAGCGGGAGGCAATACGAGCAGTACTTC
>-|many|TRBJ2-2|TRBV20-1
CSATGDGELFF
TGCAGTGCTACGGGAGACGGGGAGCTGTTTTTT
>-|many|TRBJ2-5|TRBV5-1
CASSSTGRSQETQYF
TGCGCCAGCAGTAGCACTGGACGATCCCAAGAGACCCAGTACTTC
>-|few|TRBJ2-7|TRBV6-5
CASSHGQEQYF
TGTGCCAGCAGTCATGGACAGGAGCAGTACTTC
>-|many|TRBJ1-3|TRBV25-1
CASSEYGNGNTIYF
TGTGCCAGCAGTGAATACGGCAACGGAAACACCATATATTTT
>-|many|TRBJ2-1|TRBV7-8
CASSTRDTEQFF
TGTGCCAGCAGCACCCGGGACACTGAGCAGTTCTTC
>-|-|TRBJ2-5|TRBV28
CASQQREETQYF
TGTGCCAGCCAGCAGAGAGAAGAGACCCAGTACTTC
>-|-|TRBJ2-7|TRBV19
CASSIAVGGPYEQYF
TGTGCCAGTAGTATAGCCGTCGGGGGTCCCTACGAGCAGTACTTC
>-|few|TRBJ2-5|TRBV30
CAWSLGKKETQYF
TGTGCCTGGTCCTTGGGGAAAAAAGAGACCCAGTACTTC
>-|-|TRBJ2-6|TRBV6-1
CASSVLRGDSGANVLTF
TGTGCCAGCAGCGTACTAAGGGGGGACTCTGGGGCCAACGTCCTGACTTTC
>-|many|TRBJ2-2|TRBV20-1
CSASDYRTTATGELFF
TGCAGTGCTAGTGACTACCGCACCACCGCAACCGGGGAGCTGTTTTTT
>-|few|TRBJ1-3|TRBV12-3/TRBV12-4
CASRRPSGNTIYF
TGTGCCAGCAGACGTCCATCTGGAAACACCATATATTTT
>-|-|TRBJ2-1|TRBV7-6
CASSLDSSSSYNEQFF
TGTGCCAGCAGCTTAGACTCGTCAAGCTCCTACAATGAGCAGTTCTTC
>-|-|TRBJ2-1|TRBV19
CASNLEGTSSYNEQFF
TGTGCCAGTAATCTCGAGGGGACGAGCTCCTACAATGAGCAGTTCTTC
>-|many|TRBJ2-7|TRBV3-1
CASSQANSYEQYF
TGTGCCAGCAGCCAAGCCAACTCCTACGAGCAGTACTTC
>TRBD2|many|TRBJ2-2|TRBV12-3/TRBV12-4
CASSFPSGRNTGELFF
TGTGCCAGCAGTTTTCCTAGCGGGAGAAACACCGGGGAGCTGTTTTTT
>TRBD1|-|TRBJ2-1|TRBV5-6
CASRGTGDYNEQFF
TGTGCCAGCCGTGGGACAGGGGATTACAATGAGCAGTTCTTC
>TRBD2|few|TRBJ2-5|TRBV12-3/TRBV12-4
CASSLGASGSKTQYF
TGTGCCAGCAGCCTTGGGGCTAGCGGGAGTAAGACCCAGTACTTC
>-|many|TRBJ2-2|TRBV11-3
CASRRGPNTGELFF
TGTGCCAGCAGACGTGGACCGAACACCGGGGAGCTGTTTTTT
>TRBD2|-|TRBJ2-1|TRBV7-9
CASSDLAGALYNEQFF
TGTGCCAGCAGCGACCTAGCGGGAGCCCTCTACAATGAGCAGTTCTTC
>-|few|TRBJ2-3|TRBV4-1
CASSQDRDTDTQYF
TGCGCCAGCAGCCAAGACAGGGACACAGATACGCAGTATTTT
>-|many|TRBJ2-7|TRBV29-1
CSVVPQGLFEQYF
TGCAGCGTTGTTCCCCAGGGGCTTTTCGAGCAGTACTTC
>-|-|TRBJ1-1|TRBV5-1
CASSLGTVGANTEAFF
TGCGCCAGCAGCTTGGGAACTGTCGGGGCGAACACTGAAGCTTTCTTT
>TRBD2|-|TRBJ2-1|TRBV7-6
CASSLEPPQAGVGDEQFF
TGTGCCAGCAGCTTAGAGCCCCCCCAAGCGGGAGTGGGTGATGAGCAGTTCTTC
>-|few|TRBJ2-5|TRBV27
CASRWGLAAETQYF
TGTGCCAGCAGGTGGGGGCTAGCCGCGGAGACCCAGTACTTC
>-|few|TRBJ1-4|TRBV20-1
CSARGRNEKLFF
TGCAGTGCTAGAGGACGGAATGAAAAACTGTTTTTT
>-|many|TRBJ2-3|TRBV20-1
CSTRDGGTYTDTQYF
TGCAGCACACGAGATGGGGGGACTTATACAGATACGCAGTATTTT
>TRBD2|-|TRBJ2-3|TRBV20-1
CSAQAGAGDTQYF
TGCAGTGCTCAAGCGGGAGCAGGAGATACGCAGTATTTT
>-|many|TRBJ2-3|TRBV20-1
CSARDRRDTQYF
TGCAGTGCTAGAGATCGTAGAGATACGCAGTATTTT
>-|many|TRBJ2-4|TRBV21-1
CASSNLHREENIQYF
TGTGCCAGCAGCAACCTACACAGGGAGGAAAACATTCAGTACTTC
>-|-|TRBJ2-1|TRBV3-1
CASSKSPLRGVEYNEQFF
TGTGCCAGCAGCAAAAGCCCACTGCGCGGGGTGGAGTACAATGAGCAGTTCTTC